This entry lists 11 T cell receptor beta chains sequenced from one sample in a study of shared clonotypes between healthy human individuals. Sequenced by immunoSEQ multiplex PCR; TCRdb stores in-frame clones only, minus some. The data contain about 1 million clones, roughly 70% of them singletons. The material sequenced was memory CD4+ T cells sorted from blood. Subset here: CD45RA-negative fraction. The receptors here all came from a man aged 18 to 35 in good health.

The rearrangement links TRBV7-9 to TRBJ2-5; D call uncertain. The DNA matches TRBJ2-7 better at its end, which makes the J call doubtful. CDR3 size: 14 residues. CDR1 is SEHNR and CDR2 is FQNEAQ in the germline V gene (reference sequence). The chain's CDR3 is CASSLTADSYEQYF. As DNA, the CDR3 is TGTGCCAGCAGCTTAACAGCCGACTCCTACGAGCAGTACTTC.

This clone was counted only a few times. J is TRBJ1-3 and V is TRBV19; D is undetermined. Germline loops: CDR1 LNHDA, CDR2 SQIVND (reference sequence). V lost 4 bases and J 1 base, leaving 2 bases between the germline ends. The CDR3 spans 12 residues. The CDR3 region is CASSKSGNTIYF. In DNA form, the CDR3 reads TGTGCCAGTAGTAAATCTGGAAACACCATATATTTT.

The J gene is TRBJ1-6, the V gene TRBV6-5; D is undetermined. The V end lost 6 bases, the J end lost 0 bases, and 6 bases lay between the germline ends. CDR3 length equals 14 residues. The germline V gene encodes CDR1 MNHEY and CDR2 SVGAGI. In DNA form, the CDR3 reads TGTGCCAGCAGAGTCAGCTCCTATAATTCACCCCTCCACTTT. Translated: CASRVSSYNSPLHF.

The gene calls are TRBV4-1 and TRBJ2-1, with D maybe TRBD2 (6 bases). Between the trimmed V and J ends, which lost 4 bases and 0 bases, there was a span of 13 bases. Germline loops: CDR1 MGHRA, CDR2 YSYEKL. This CDR3 comprises 16 residues. The CDR3 nucleotides read TGCGCCAGCAGCCTAACCGGACTACTCTCCTACAATGAGCAGTTCTTC. Residues: CASSLTGLLSYNEQFF.

J is TRBJ2-4 and V is TRBV19, with no clear D. Germline CDR1 LNHDA, CDR2 SQIVND (reference sequence). The CDR3 is made up of 15 amino acids. V was trimmed by 6 bases and J by 1 base, leaving 13 bases between them. CDR3 amino acids: CASRDQRSAKNIQYF. For the CDR3, the DNA is TGTGCCAGTAGGGACCAAAGGTCGGCCAAAAACATTCAGTACTTC.

There are a few counts of this clone. The V call is TRBV18, the J call TRBJ1-3; TRBD1 is a possible D gene (6 bases). This CDR3 has 17 residues. Trimming took 3 bases from V and 0 from J, leaving 15 bases between them. Germline-derived CDR1 and CDR2 are KGHSH and LQKENI. CDR3 nucleotides: TGTGCCAGCTCACCGACAGGTGATCAGAGCTCTGGAAACACCATATATTTT. Translated: CASSPTGDQSSGNTIYF.

The V call is TRBV6-4, the J call TRBJ1-2; TRBD1 matches 8 bases. This CDR3 contains 10 residues. Trimming took 8 bases from V and 12 from J; bases not matched to a gene: 5. The germline CDR1 and CDR2 sequences are MRHNA and SNTAGT. DNA of the CDR3: TGTGCCAGCGCTACAGGGGGGGACACCTTC. This translates into CASATGGDTF.

For this clone: This likely stems from a read error, as it lies one base from a far larger clone. The sample contains more than one DNA sequence encoding this CDR3. The rearrangement links TRBV5-1 to TRBJ2-5; D may be TRBD1 (5 bases). The CDR3 covers 15 residues. Germline loops: CDR1 SGHRS, CDR2 YFSETQ. The CDR3 region is CASSLTDSPAETQYF. CDR3 bases: TGCGCCAGTAGCTTGACCGACAGTCCGGCAGAGACCCAGTACTTC.

The V call is TRBV6-1, the J call TRBJ1-2; no reliable D call. V lost 5 bases and J lost 3, with 7 bases in between. The CDR3 covers 12 residues. Germline V CDR1 and CDR2: MNHNS, SASEGT. CDR3 sequence (DNA): TGTGCCAGCAGTCCGGACCACTATGGCTACACCTTC. Translated, it gives CASSPDHYGYTF.

The rearrangement joins TRBV10-3 to TRBJ1-5; D remains unclear. Germline V gene data show CDR1 as ENHRY and CDR2 as SYGVKD. This CDR3 has 12 residues. The germline V and J ends were trimmed by 2 bases and 4 bases, with 3 bases remaining between them. This CDR3 reads CAISENNQPQHF. CDR3 coding DNA: TGTGCCATCAGTGAGAATAATCAGCCCCAGCATTTT.

This chain uses TRBV10-1 with TRBJ1-2; tentative D call: TRBD1 (5 bases). This CDR3 is built from 12 residues. Trimming shortened V by 8 bases and J by 4 bases, and 11 bases separated the two germline ends. The germline CDR1 and CDR2 sequences are WNHNN and SYGVQD (reference sequence). The CDR3 sequence: CASPNGAYGYTF. CDR3 nucleotide sequence: TGCGCCAGCCCCAATGGGGCCTATGGCTACACCTTC.